This TCR beta chain was captured by sequencing in a study of post-analysis software for immune sequencing data. Study findings and constraints: A few TRBV segments, TRBV5-6, TRBV5-1 and TRBV20-1 among them, were found more frequent in patients than controls.

Concerning this clonotype: Antigen: not known.

The CDR3 extends over 14 amino acids. CDR1 is MNHEY, CDR2 SMNVEV, per germline (reference sequence). Between the trimmed V and J ends, which lost 4 bases and 5 bases, there was a span of 15 bases. The authors incorporated unique molecular identifiers into the TCR beta cDNA libraries. TCRdb re-derived calls from the PCR reads in MiXCR, one entry per CDR3 protein. Found here are some 450,000 distinct CDR3 sequences, less than 45% of them singletons; the top ten hold about an eighth. The chain couples TRBV27 to TRBJ2-7; D may be TRBD1 (6 bases). This sequence was found in a girl aged 5-17 years with multiple sclerosis. The sample consisted of blood. The CDR3, as DNA: TGTGCCAGCAGTTGGGCCCAAACAGGGAACGAGCAGTACTTC. This encodes CASSWAQTGNEQYF.